This T cell receptor (beta chain) is from a study of OX40 agonist ivuxolimab in advanced cancers. Produced via immunoSEQ multiplex PCR; TCRdb's table is partial and in-frame only. Seen here are approximately 120,000 clones, around 93% observed once, and the top ten hold 0.7% to 0.9%. The sequences come from CD4+ or CD8+ T cells sorted from blood, collected in a trial of the OX40 agonist ivuxolimab. This sequence was found in an adult with an advanced solid tumor such as melanoma, head and neck, liver or kidney cancer.

CDR3 bases: TGTGCCAGTAGTCGACAGGGGGCGAGGTACGAGCAGTACTTC. Encoded protein: CASSRQGARYEQYF. V gene TRBV19 combines with J gene TRBJ2-7; 10 bases agree with TRBD1. The length of the CDR3 is 14 residues. Germline V gene lookup returns CDR1 LNHDA and CDR2 SQIVND (reference sequence). V lost 5 bases and J lost 4; bases outside the gene matches: 5.